This T cell receptor beta chain was sequenced during a study of blood T cell repertoires in COVID-19. In germline, CDR1 is MNHEY, CDR2 SVGAGI. This CDR3 is 14 amino acids long. V was cut by 7 bases and J by 0 bases, with 12 bases left in between. Libraries were prepared by immunoSEQ multiplex PCR; TCRdb keeps only in-frame clonotypes and omits some of them. Of around 110,000 clones detected, less than 90% appear once; the ten largest clones hold roughly 2.4%. The sequence came from a man aged 30 to 45 with acute or convalescent COVID-19. The sequenced sample was peripheral blood. V is TRBV6-5 and J is TRBJ1-1; perhaps TRBD1 as D (5 bases). CDR3 loop: CASKRQSMNTEAFF. For the CDR3, the DNA is TGTGCCAGCAAAAGACAGAGCATGAACACTGAAGCTTTCTTT.